Listed below are T cell receptor beta chains from one sample, sequenced in a study of T-cell memory formation after mild COVID-19. In TCRdb, the 5' RACE reads were re-called with MiXCR into one record per CDR3 protein. The repertoire holds roughly 620,000 distinct CDR3 sequences, with more than 15% as singletons. Sequenced input: PBMCs or a T cell subset sorted from them (not recorded which). These receptors were collected from an adult woman who had mild COVID-19 (a few samples of this study predate the infection). Cell type and time point are not known. Both conserved end residues are part of each CDR3. A D gene is named only where the DNA matches it firmly. Part of the rows lack a size; the others show once, few, many or a class for expanded clones.

d_gene	abundance	v_gene	j_gene	CDR3aa	CDR3nt
.	few	TRBV3-1	TRBJ2-7	CASSHRGSLWEQYF	TGTGCCAGCAGCCATCGGGGCAGCCTCTGGGAGCAGTACTTC
.	many	TRBV6-6	TRBJ2-3	CASASTGTPSTDTQYF	TGTGCCAGCGCCTCCACCGGGACACCTAGCACAGATACGCAGTATTTT
TRBD2	many	TRBV7-9	TRBJ2-7	CASAPRGEYEQYF	TGTGCCAGCGCACCCCGGGGGGAGTACGAGCAGTACTTC
.	many	TRBV5-1	TRBJ1-5	CASSSVQPQHF	TGCGCCAGCAGCTCGGTTCAGCCCCAGCATTTT
.	.	TRBV18	TRBJ1-2	CASSLRDDRGYTF	TGTGCCAGCTCACTCCGGGACGATCGTGGCTACACCTTC
.	.	TRBV2	TRBJ1-3	CASSEAGAGGNTIYF	TGTGCCAGCAGTGAAGCCGGGGCAGGTGGAAACACCATATATTTT
TRBD2	few	TRBV7-8	TRBJ2-3	CASSPRTSGALYGTDTQYF	TGTGCCAGCAGCCCTCGGACTAGCGGGGCGTTGTATGGCACAGATACGCAGTATTTT
TRBD2	few	TRBV6-5	TRBJ2-1	CASISGGAGNEQFF	TGTGCCAGCATCAGCGGGGGGGCTGGCAATGAGCAGTTCTTC
TRBD1	.	TRBV7-9	TRBJ2-7	CASSSTGDPAYEQYF	TGTGCCAGCAGCAGTACAGGGGACCCAGCCTACGAGCAGTACTTC
TRBD1	.	TRBV5-1	TRBJ2-1	CASSLRGGAGREQFF	TGCGCCAGCAGCTTGCGAGGGGGCGCAGGACGGGAGCAGTTCTTC
.	few	TRBV2	TRBJ2-5	CASSYTRGETQYF	TGTGCCAGCAGTTACACTAGAGGCGAGACCCAGTACTTC
.	.	TRBV6-2/TRBV6-3	TRBJ1-5	CASSDRDNQPQHF	TGTGCCAGCAGCGACAGAGACAATCAGCCCCAGCATTTT
.	many	TRBV6-5	TRBJ2-6	CASSYSPISGANVLTF	TGTGCCAGCAGTTACTCGCCCATCTCTGGGGCCAACGTCCTGACTTTC
TRBD2	few	TRBV6-5	TRBJ2-3	CASSYSLTSGGIDTQYF	TGTGCCAGCAGTTACTCCCTGACTAGCGGGGGGATAGATACGCAGTATTTT
.	.	TRBV7-6	TRBJ2-7	CASSLYDDEQYF	TGTGCCAGCAGCTTATATGACGACGAGCAGTACTTC
.	few	TRBV12-3/TRBV12-4	TRBJ2-2	CASTEPDRLMGELFF	TGTGCCAGCACCGAACCCGATCGGCTTATGGGGGAGCTGTTTTTT
.	.	TRBV4-1	TRBJ1-1	CASSQRGANTEAFF	TGCGCCAGCAGCCAGAGAGGGGCGAACACTGAAGCTTTCTTT
TRBD2	.	TRBV7-8	TRBJ2-1	CASSPFRAGGYNEQFF	TGTGCCAGCAGCCCCTTCCGAGCGGGAGGGTACAATGAGCAGTTCTTC
.	.	TRBV20-1	TRBJ2-1	CSAPGSLASYNEQFF	TGCAGTGCCCCGGGGTCTCTAGCGAGTTACAATGAGCAGTTCTTC
.	.	TRBV20-1	TRBJ2-4	CSASLRRIALAKNIQYF	TGCAGTGCTAGTTTGCGGCGGATCGCCCTAGCCAAAAACATTCAGTACTTC
TRBD1	.	TRBV20-1	TRBJ1-5	CSAGTGGGGANQPQHF	TGCAGTGCCGGGACAGGGGGCGGCGGGGCCAATCAGCCCCAGCATTTT
TRBD1	.	TRBV12-3/TRBV12-4	TRBJ2-1	CASSFATGPFNEQFF	TGTGCCAGCAGTTTTGCGACAGGGCCGTTCAATGAGCAGTTCTTC
TRBD2	.	TRBV20-1	TRBJ2-5	CSAPSGRRETQYF	TGCAGTGCTCCTAGCGGGAGAAGGGAGACCCAGTACTTC
.	.	TRBV7-8	TRBJ2-1	CASSLRLPRNEQFF	TGTGCCAGCAGCCTCAGACTCCCGCGCAATGAGCAGTTCTTC
TRBD2	.	TRBV7-3	TRBJ2-5	CASSLLQRDPETQYF	TGTGCCAGCAGCTTACTTCAGCGGGATCCAGAGACCCAGTACTTC
TRBD2	.	TRBV5-1	TRBJ2-1	CASSLFLAGNEQFF	TGCGCCAGCAGCTTGTTCCTAGCGGGTAATGAGCAGTTCTTC
TRBD2	.	TRBV12-3/TRBV12-4	TRBJ2-1	CASSLGNLAGDYNEQFF	TGTGCCAGCAGTTTGGGGAATCTAGCGGGAGACTACAATGAGCAGTTCTTC
.	many	TRBV7-9	TRBJ2-2	CASRRVQPGELFF	TGTGCCAGCAGACGGGTCCAACCGGGGGAGCTGTTTTTT
.	.	TRBV29-1	TRBJ2-5	CSVEDRYEETQYF	TGCAGCGTTGAAGATCGGTATGAAGAGACCCAGTACTTC
.	.	TRBV27	TRBJ1-5	CASSLNSADQPQHF	TGTGCCAGCAGTTTAAATTCGGCAGATCAGCCCCAGCATTTT
TRBD1	.	TRBV6-5	TRBJ2-1	CASSYTGVPYNEQFF	TGTGCCAGCAGTTATACAGGGGTTCCCTACAATGAGCAGTTCTTC
.	.	TRBV14	TRBJ2-3	CASSRRQVGFTDTQYF	TGTGCCAGCAGCCGAAGACAGGTGGGGTTCACAGATACGCAGTATTTT